The 23 T cell receptor beta chains presented below share a single source sample, sequenced in a study of response to subunit inactivated influenza vaccine. MiXCR, applied by TCRdb to the RT-PCR reads, yields one record per CDR3 protein. In the table there are about 500,000 distinct CDR3 sequences, about 17% of which are singletons. Sample: CD4+ T cells sorted from PBMCs, taken roughly 24 months after vaccination. The receptors were sampled from a man between 50 and 75 years old who received an inactivated influenza vaccine.

This clonotype was observed at least ten times. The CDR3 sequence is CASSRLAGGTDTQYF. The CDR3 DNA follows: TGTGCCAGCAGCAGACTAGCGGGGGGCACAGATACGCAGTATTTT. V gene TRBV6-1 combines with J gene TRBJ2-3; 12 bases match TRBD2. CDR1 is MNHNS and CDR2 is SASEGT in the germline V gene. J gave up 1 base and V 6 bases, and 2 bases lay outside the gene matches. CDR3 length: 15 residues.

The V and J genes are TRBV20-1 and TRBJ2-7; 8 nucleotides align to TRBD1. The J segment lost 3 bases and the V segment lost 6 bases, leaving 10 bases of the junction unmatched. The CDR3 consists of 14 residues. Germline V gene data show CDR1 as DFQATT and CDR2 as SNEGSKA (reference sequence). CDR3 protein: CSASSLGQGYEQYF. In DNA form, the CDR3 reads TGCAGTGCCTCCAGCCTAGGACAGGGCTACGAGCAGTACTTC.

This clonotype was picked up many times. The V and J genes are TRBV7-9 and TRBJ1-2; tentative D call: TRBD1 (6 bases). Germline values: CDR1 SEHNR, CDR2 FQNEAQ (reference sequence). This CDR3 contains 13 residues. V was shortened by 5 bases and J by 4 bases, with 11 bases between the two germline ends. CDR3 loop: CASSQQGSYGYTF. In DNA form, the CDR3 reads TGTGCCAGCAGCCAACAGGGTTCCTATGGCTACACCTTC.

The chain employs TRBV7-8 and TRBJ2-7; D gene uncertain. V was clipped by 7 bases and J by 3 bases, with 13 bases between them. The CDR3 runs 13 residues. Germline V lookup: CDR1 SGHVS, CDR2 FQNEAQ. The CDR3 nucleotides read TGTGCCAGCACCGCAGGTCGGAGCTACGAGCAGTACTTC. As protein: CASTAGRSYEQYF. The complete variable domain, with remaining parts taken from reference TRBV7-8 and TRBJ2-7, reads GAGVSQSPRYKVAKRGQDVALRCDPISGHVSLFWYQQALGQGPEFLTYFQNEAQLDKSGLPSDRFFAERPEGSVSTLKIQRTQQEDSAVYLCASTAGRSYEQYFGPGTRLTVT.

This chain connects TRBV20-1 to TRBJ2-3; TRBD2 aligns across 9 bases. Looked up from germline, CDR1 is DFQATT and CDR2 is SNEGSKA (reference sequence). V was pared by 1 base and J by 0 bases, with 8 bases of the junction left unmatched. The CDR3 runs to 17 residues. This CDR3 reads CSARGGLAGPSTDTQYF. The CDR3 DNA is TGCAGTGCTAGAGGCGGGCTAGCGGGGCCGAGCACAGATACGCAGTATTTT.

This clonotype was detected a few times. In nucleotides, the CDR3 is TGCGCCAGCAGCCTTCTACCCAGGCAGTCTGGAAACACCATATATTTT. It encodes CASSLLPRQSGNTIYF. This chain uses TRBV4-1 with TRBJ1-3; D unclear. This CDR3 has 16 residues. Trimming took 4 bases from V and 1 from J, leaving 14 bases between them. Germline values: CDR1 MGHRA, CDR2 YSYEKL.

This clonotype was seen a few times. The rearrangement joins TRBV5-1 to TRBJ2-1; 12 nucleotides align to TRBD2. The trim removed 4 bases at V and 5 bases at J, leaving 10 bases unmatched. CDR3 length equals 17 residues. Germline CDR1 and CDR2: SGHRS and YFSETQ. CDR3 in DNA: TGCGCCAGCAGCAAAATCCCGACTAGCGGGAGTCACAATGAGCAGTTCTTC. Its translation: CASSKIPTSGSHNEQFF.

This clonotype appeared a few times. The chain joins TRBV20-1 to TRBJ1-5, with a tentative D call TRBD1 (6 bases). Germline loops: CDR1 DFQATT, CDR2 SNEGSKA (reference sequence). The CDR3 loop spans 17 amino acids. V was clipped by 0 bases and J by 0 bases, with 15 bases between them. The CDR3 reads CSARDRRGLYSNQPQHF. In nucleotides, the CDR3 is TGCAGTGCTAGAGATCGCAGGGGCCTCTATAGCAATCAGCCCCAGCATTTT.

The V call is TRBV30, the J call TRBJ2-3; D is uncertain. The CDR3 spans 14 residues. Looked up from germline, CDR1 is GTSNPN and CDR2 is SVGIG (reference sequence). The V end was cut by 0 bases, the J end by 0 bases, with 7 bases between. The CDR3 is CAWSVGTSTDTQYF. Here the CDR3 DNA reads TGTGCCTGGAGTGTGGGTACTAGCACAGATACGCAGTATTTT.

The J gene is TRBJ1-2, the V gene TRBV5-1; 7 bases match TRBD1. The CDR3 consists of 15 residues. With V trimmed by 0 bases and J by 4 bases, 6 bases remained unmatched. Germline-derived CDR1 and CDR2 are SGHRS and YFSETQ. The CDR3, as DNA: TGCGCCAGCAGCTTGGGGACAGGACCATCCTATGGCTACACCTTC. Translation: CASSLGTGPSYGYTF.

The chain links TRBV5-5 to TRBJ2-7, with 9 bases matching TRBD1. Trimming took 3 bases from V and 4 from J; bases not matched to a gene: 8. This CDR3 has 15 residues. Germline V gene sequence: CDR1 SGHKS, CDR2 YYEKEE (reference sequence). The CDR3 loop is CASSWGQGGKYEQYF. DNA of the CDR3: TGTGCCAGCAGCTGGGGACAGGGAGGAAAATACGAGCAGTACTTC.

This CDR3 is CASSLMGYGYTF. The DNA of the CDR3 is TGTGCCAGCAGCTTAATGGGTTATGGCTACACCTTC. The chain uses TRBV7-2 and TRBJ1-2; D is ambiguous. The CDR3 has 12 residues. V was pared by 2 bases and J by 5 bases, with 6 bases between. The germline V gene encodes CDR1 SGHTA and CDR2 FQGNSA.

The CDR3 region is CATSRGWSSNEQYF. CDR3 nucleotide sequence: TGTGCCACCAGCAGGGGCTGGAGTTCTAACGAGCAGTACTTC. This rearrangement joins TRBV15 to TRBJ2-7; D unresolved. The CDR3 has 14 amino acids. Trimming stripped 3 bases from V and 5 bases from J, with 14 bases between. Per germline, CDR1 LNHNV and CDR2 YYDKDF (reference sequence).

This clonotype was counted between two and nine times. This chain joins TRBV24-1 and TRBJ1-5; 9 bases align to TRBD1. The J segment lost 1 base and the V segment lost 4 bases, leaving 7 bases of the junction unmatched. The germline V gene has CDR1 KGHDR and CDR2 SFDVKD. The CDR3 has 17 residues. CDR3: CATSDPGQGQSNQPQHF. In DNA form, the CDR3 reads TGTGCCACCAGTGACCCGGGACAGGGTCAAAGCAATCAGCCCCAGCATTTT.

The chain combines TRBV3-1 with TRBJ1-4, with TRBD1 matching 9 bases. CDR1 is LGHDT and CDR2 is YNNKEL in the germline V gene (reference sequence). The CDR3 contains 14 residues. Trimming took 5 bases from V and 8 from J; bases not matched to a gene: 6. CDR3 in DNA: TGTGCCAGCAGCACCCGGGACAGGGACGAAAAACTGTTTTTT. This gives the protein CASSTRDRDEKLFF.

This clonotype showed up just a few times. The J gene is TRBJ2-7, the V gene TRBV24-1; 16 positions agree with TRBD2. V gave up 4 bases and J gave up 2 bases; unmatched junction bases: 10. The CDR3 runs 19 residues. Germline V lookup: CDR1 KGHDR, CDR2 SFDVKD. CDR3 in DNA: TGTGCCACCAGTGACACGGGACTAGCGGGAGGGCCCGGCACCTACGAGCAGTACTTC. The encoded protein is CATSDTGLAGGPGTYEQYF.

The CDR3 sequence is CSAKYGGQPQHF. CDR3 in DNA: TGCAGTGCTAAGTACGGTGGTCAGCCCCAGCATTTT. V usage is TRBV20-1 and J usage is TRBJ1-5; unclear D gene. Germline V gives CDR1 DFQATT, CDR2 SNEGSKA (reference sequence). The CDR3 sequence is 12 residues long. With 4 bases removed from V and 6 bases from J, the gap between germline ends came to 10 bases.

This clonotype has more than one count but fewer than ten. The chain uses TRBV7-2 and TRBJ1-5, with D maybe TRBD1 (6 bases). The germline gives CDR1 SGHTA, CDR2 FQGNSA. V was trimmed by 5 bases and J by 3 bases, leaving 14 bases between them. The CDR3 sequence is 15 residues long. The CDR3 bases are TGTGCCAGCAGCCCGGGGGACACCCCCAATCAGCCCCAGCATTTT. Translated, it gives CASSPGDTPNQPQHF.

The CDR3 loop reads CASSLWNEQFF. CDR3 DNA: TGTGCCAGCAGCTTATGGAATGAGCAGTTCTTC. The chain is built from TRBV7-2 and TRBJ2-1; no definite D call. V lost 2 bases to trimming and J lost 7 bases, with 3 bases between them. CDR1 is SGHTA and CDR2 is FQGNSA in the germline V gene. The CDR3 contains 11 residues.

This clonotype came up a few times. V and J are TRBV29-1 and TRBJ2-7, with 13 nucleotides matching TRBD2. Losses at the gene ends were 3 bases for V and 2 bases for J; bases not matched to a gene: 10. The CDR3 extends over 17 amino acids. The germline gives CDR1 SQVTM, CDR2 ANQGSEA. As DNA, the CDR3 is TGCAGCGTTGATGGGACTAGCGGGATAGGGGATCCCTACGAGCAGTACTTC. This encodes CSVDGTSGIGDPYEQYF.

This chain links TRBV2 with TRBJ1-6, with 8 bases identical to TRBD1. V was clipped by 7 bases and J by 5 bases; unmatched bases: 7. This CDR3 has 15 amino acids. The germline V gene has CDR1 SNHLY and CDR2 FYNNEI. For the CDR3, the DNA is TGTGCCAGCACCCCAGGACAGGGTCATAATTCACCCCTCCACTTT. It translates to CASTPGQGHNSPLHF.

This clonotype was picked up a small number of times. The V gene is TRBV11-2, the J gene TRBJ2-4; 9 bases fit TRBD1. The V gene end was trimmed by 1 base and the J gene end by 9 bases; junction bases not matched to a gene: 4. Looked up from germline, CDR1 is SGHAT and CDR2 is FQNNGV. This CDR3 has 14 residues. In nucleotides, the CDR3 is TGTGCCAGCAGCTTAGGTGGGACAGGGTCCATTCAGTACTTC. Protein sequence: CASSLGGTGSIQYF.

This clonotype showed up just a few times. CDR3 DNA: TGTGCCAGCGCGTGGGGACAAGAGACCCAGTACTTC. This gives the protein CASAWGQETQYF. The V call is TRBV7-9, the J call TRBJ2-5; D unresolved. Germline values: CDR1 SEHNR, CDR2 FQNEAQ (reference sequence). Trimming stripped 8 bases from V and 2 bases from J, with 9 bases between. The CDR3 consists of 12 residues.